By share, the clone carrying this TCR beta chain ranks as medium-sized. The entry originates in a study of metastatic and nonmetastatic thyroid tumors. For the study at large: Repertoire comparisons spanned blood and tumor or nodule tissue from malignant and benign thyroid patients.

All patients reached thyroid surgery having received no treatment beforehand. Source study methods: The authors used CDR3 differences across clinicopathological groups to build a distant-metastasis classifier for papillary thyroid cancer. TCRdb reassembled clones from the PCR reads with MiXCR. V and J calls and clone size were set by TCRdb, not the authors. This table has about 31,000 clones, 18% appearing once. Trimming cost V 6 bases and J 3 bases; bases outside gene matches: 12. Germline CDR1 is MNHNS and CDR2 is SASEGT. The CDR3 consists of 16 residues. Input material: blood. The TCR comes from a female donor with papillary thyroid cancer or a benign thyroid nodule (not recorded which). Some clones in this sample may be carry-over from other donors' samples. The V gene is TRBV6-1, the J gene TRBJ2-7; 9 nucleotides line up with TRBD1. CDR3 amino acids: CASRPPGTGHSYEQYF. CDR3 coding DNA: TGTGCCAGCAGGCCCCCTGGGACAGGGCACAGCTACGAGCAGTACTTC.